The 8 T cell receptor beta chains below were found in one sample sequenced in a study of response to subunit inactivated influenza vaccine. TCRdb re-called the RT-PCR reads with MiXCR, one entry per CDR3 protein. Here the sample spans hundreds of thousands of distinct CDR3 sequences, 12% being singletons. Sequenced here: PBMCs from blood, sampled on the day of vaccination. These receptors came from a man aged 45-60 years who received an inactivated influenza vaccine.

Many counts were recorded for this clonotype. The rearrangement uses TRBV11-2 and TRBJ2-3, with a weak D call TRBD2 (6 bases). From germline, CDR1 is SGHAT and CDR2 FQNNGV. Trimming stripped 5 bases from V and 2 bases from J, with 17 bases between. The CDR3 sequence is 16 residues long. The CDR3 here is CASSHPLAGNTDTQYF. The CDR3 coding sequence is TGTGCCAGCAGCCACCCGTTGGCGGGGAACACAGATACGCAGTATTTT.

This clonotype occurred a few times. The chain uses TRBV6-4 and TRBJ1-3; 7 nucleotides agree with TRBD1. Germline V lookup: CDR1 MRHNA, CDR2 SNTAGT. The CDR3 is 19 residues long. After removal of 5 bases from V and 3 bases from J, the junction contained 19 bases not matched to a gene. The CDR3 here is CASSHPGADRRFLGNTIYF. As DNA, the CDR3 is TGTGCCAGCAGTCACCCGGGGGCGGACAGGCGATTCCTTGGAAACACCATATATTTT.

The rearrangement uses TRBV12-3 or TRBV12-4 and TRBJ1-6; D is uncertain. V gave up 5 bases and J gave up 9 bases, with 17 bases separating them. The CDR3 runs to 15 residues. This CDR3 is CASSPSPGLGSPLHF. The DNA of the CDR3 is TGTGCCAGCAGTCCCTCACCGGGCTTAGGTTCACCCCTCCACTTT.

The V and J genes are TRBV6-4 and TRBJ2-6; 12 positions match TRBD2. The J segment lost 0 bases and the V segment lost 6 bases, leaving 9 bases of the junction unmatched. This CDR3 comprises 19 residues. Germline V gene data show CDR1 as MRHNA and CDR2 as SNTAGT. This chain's CDR3 is CASRLTSGSLYSGANVLTF. The CDR3 coding sequence is TGTGCCAGCAGACTGACTAGCGGGAGTTTATACTCTGGGGCCAACGTCCTGACTTTC.

The rearrangement uses TRBV11-2 and TRBJ1-4, with 8 positions matching TRBD1. The germline V gene encodes CDR1 SGHAT and CDR2 FQNNGV. The CDR3 is 15 residues long. Trimming at V came to 4 bases and at J to 6 bases, leaving 7 bases not matched to a gene. CDR3 nucleotide sequence: TGTGCCAGCAGCTCTAACAGGGGGTGGGATGAAAAACTGTTTTTT. It is translated as CASSSNRGWDEKLFF.

The rearrangement links TRBV4-3 to TRBJ2-3, with D possibly TRBD1 on 5 matching bases. V shed 1 base and J shed 6 bases, with 14 bases lying between them. Germline-derived CDR1 and CDR2 are LGHNA and YSLEER. The CDR3 extends over 15 amino acids. CDR3 in amino acids: CASSQAGWGSDTQYF. CDR3 in DNA: TGCGCCAGCAGCCAAGCTGGGTGGGGCTCCGATACGCAGTATTTT.

This clonotype was picked up many times. The chain employs TRBV28 and TRBJ2-7; 14 bases match TRBD2. CDR1 MDHEN and CDR2 SYDVKM come from the germline V gene. The CDR3 is made up of 22 amino acids. The junction had 26 bases not matched to a gene; V was cut back by 5 bases and J by 5 bases. The CDR3 reads CASSPWPGTGTSGSGVLNEQYF. CDR3 sequence (DNA): TGTGCCAGCAGTCCGTGGCCAGGTACCGGGACTAGCGGGAGTGGGGTTTTGAACGAGCAGTACTTC.

This clonotype has ten or more counts. The junction differs from germline at one of its ends, possibly a read error. The rearrangement joins TRBV12-3 or TRBV12-4 to TRBJ2-4; TRBD2 matches 11 bases. CDR3 length: 12 residues. The CDR3 sequence: CTSGSAKNIQYF. The CDR3 bases are TGCACTAGCGGGAGTGCCAAAAACATTCAGTACTTC.